Each of the 17 T cell receptor beta chains below was sequenced from the same sample in a study of shared clonotypes between healthy human individuals. Cells designated naive CD8 were CD45RO-negative and were positively selected for CCR7, with terminally differentiated effector memory CD45RA+ cells excluded. This table comes from immunoSEQ multiplex PCR, and its TCRdb copy is limited to in-frame clones, with some not included. The sample lists about 2,200,000 clones, about 93% occurring once. Sequencing was carried out using naive CD8+ T cells from PBMCs. The receptors were gathered from a man in his late teens or twenties in good health. Some clones in this sample may be carry-over from other donors' samples.

The rearrangement uses TRBV5-6 and TRBJ1-5, with 9 bases identical to TRBD1. The V gene end was trimmed by 4 bases and the J gene end by 7 bases; junction bases not matched to a gene: 9. CDR3 length: 15 amino acids. From germline, CDR1 is SGHDT and CDR2 YYEEEE. CDR3 nucleotide sequence: TGTGCCAGCAGCACAATACAGGGGGCAGGGCAGCCCCAGCATTTT. It specifies CASSTIQGAGQPQHF.

The J gene is TRBJ2-5, the V gene TRBV19; D uncertain. The CDR3 contains 15 residues. Germline V gene sequence: CDR1 LNHDA, CDR2 SQIVND (reference sequence). The V and J ends lost 9 bases and 2 bases respectively, with 19 bases between them. DNA for the CDR3: TGTGCCAGCCAGCCCCGACACGGAACTCAAGAGACCCAGTACTTC. It specifies CASQPRHGTQETQYF.

The V call is TRBV4-3, the J call TRBJ1-5, with TRBD1 matching over 7 bases. Germline CDR1 reads LGHNA; CDR2 reads YSLEER. The CDR3 covers 17 residues. The trim removed 0 bases at V and 6 bases at J, leaving 11 bases unmatched. Written as DNA, the CDR3 is TGCGCCAGCAGCCAAGATTACAGGGGATCCCCGGGTCAGCCCCAGCATTTT. Translated, it gives CASSQDYRGSPGQPQHF.

The chain combines TRBV9 with TRBJ1-5; tentative D call: TRBD1 (5 bases). In germline, CDR1 is SGDLS, CDR2 YYNGEE. Trimming left V 2 bases short and J 1 base short, with 13 bases between. The CDR3 spans 16 residues. The DNA for the CDR3 is TGTGCCAGCAGCGTCGGGGGGAGCCCCAGCAATCAGCCCCAGCATTTT. This gives the protein CASSVGGSPSNQPQHF.

This chain joins TRBV7-8 and TRBJ2-5, with D perhaps TRBD1 (6 bases). The germline CDR1 and CDR2 sequences are SGHVS and FQNEAQ. Trimming removed 1 base from V and 5 bases from J, with 11 bases in between. The CDR3 has 14 amino acids. The CDR3 DNA reads TGTGCCAGCAGCTTAGTGCCAGGGGTGGAGACCCAGTACTTC. Encoded protein: CASSLVPGVETQYF.

The chain recombines TRBV7-3 with TRBJ2-1; 7 positions match TRBD2. The V and J ends lost 2 bases and 8 bases, in that order; junction bases with no gene match: 6. The CDR3 runs to 14 residues. Per the germline V gene, CDR1 is SGHTA and CDR2 is FQGTGA. CDR3: CASSLSTGRDEQFF. CDR3 in DNA: TGTGCCAGCAGCTTATCGACGGGGAGGGATGAGCAGTTCTTC.

Concerning this clone: Its ends do not fully match the called genes, so a read error is possible. This rearrangement joins TRBV7-2 to TRBJ2-7; maybe TRBD1 (5 bases). Germline V gene sequence: CDR1 SGHTA, CDR2 FQGNSA. The CDR3 consists of 12 residues. This CDR3 reads CASSPGLTAHVF. The CDR3 DNA sequence: TGTGCCAGCAGCCCCGGGTTGACAGCCCACGTATTC.

V gene TRBV15 combines with J gene TRBJ2-5; TRBD1 matches 9 bases. Looked up from germline, CDR1 is LNHNV and CDR2 is YYDKDF (reference sequence). The V gene end was trimmed by 0 bases and the J gene end by 5 bases; junction bases not matched to a gene: 7. CDR3 length equals 16 residues. The CDR3 DNA sequence: TGTGCCACCAGCAGAGATCGTAGGACAGGGGACGAGACCCAGTACTTC. It translates to CATSRDRRTGDETQYF.

This chain joins TRBV14 and TRBJ1-1, with D unclear. CDR1 is SGHDN, CDR2 FVKESK, per germline. This CDR3 comprises 14 residues. The V gene lost 3 bases and the J gene lost 6 bases, with 14 bases spanning the gap. Here the CDR3 reads CASSHSRDTPEAFF. DNA of the CDR3: TGTGCCAGCAGCCACTCGAGGGATACCCCTGAAGCTTTCTTT.

The chain employs TRBV11-2 and TRBJ2-7, with TRBD1 matching 9 bases. The CDR3 extends over 15 amino acids. Trimming removed 6 bases from V and 3 bases from J; junction bases left unmatched: 9. Looked up from germline, CDR1 is SGHAT and CDR2 is FQNNGV. This CDR3 is CASSPSTGGFYEQYF. CDR3 DNA sequence: TGTGCCAGCAGTCCATCGACAGGGGGTTTCTACGAGCAGTACTTC.

This chain links TRBV7-8 with TRBJ2-1; no reliable D call. There are 13 residues in the CDR3. Per the germline V gene, CDR1 is SGHVS and CDR2 is FQNEAQ. Trimming shortened V by 0 bases and J by 8 bases, and 8 bases separated the two germline ends. Written as DNA, the CDR3 is TGTGCCAGCAGCTTAGCGGGCAGCTATGAGCAGTTCTTC. It codes for CASSLAGSYEQFF. Combining the CDR3 with reference TRBV7-8 and TRBJ2-1 gives the whole variable domain GAGVSQSPRYKVAKRGQDVALRCDPISGHVSLFWYQQALGQGPEFLTYFQNEAQLDKSGLPSDRFFAERPEGSVSTLKIQRTQQEDSAVYLCASSLAGSYEQFFGPGTRLTVL.

The chain recombines TRBV29-1 with TRBJ1-3; 8 positions match TRBD1. The germline V gene encodes CDR1 SQVTM and CDR2 ANQGSEA. V lost 7 bases and J lost 4; bases outside the gene matches: 6. This CDR3 region has 13 residues. This CDR3 is CSAYRGEGNTIYF. CDR3 DNA: TGCAGCGCTTACAGGGGGGAAGGAAACACCATATATTTT.

The V and J genes are TRBV7-2 and TRBJ2-7, with D possibly being TRBD1 or TRBD2 (5 bases each). The length of the CDR3 is 14 residues. V shed 5 bases and J shed 6 bases, with 17 bases lying between them. The germline V gene encodes CDR1 SGHTA and CDR2 FQGNSA. CDR3 amino acids: CASSPSPGALEQYF. The CDR3 DNA is TGTGCCAGCAGCCCTTCCCCCGGGGCCCTCGAGCAGTACTTC. Combining the CDR3 with reference TRBV7-2 and TRBJ2-7 gives the whole variable domain GAGVSQSPSNKVTEKGKDVELRCDPISGHTALYWYRQSLGQGLEFLIYFQGNSAPDKSGLPSDRFSAERTGGSVSTLTIQRTQQEDSAVYLCASSPSPGALEQYFGPGTRLTVT.

The V call is TRBV5-4, the J call TRBJ1-2, with 8 bases matching TRBD1. The J segment lost 3 bases and the V segment lost 0 bases, leaving 4 bases of the junction unmatched. The CDR3 extends over 15 amino acids. Germline V CDR1 and CDR2: SGHNT, YYREEE (reference sequence). The CDR3 loop is CASSLVTGGHYGYTF. The DNA of the CDR3 is TGTGCCAGCAGCTTGGTTACAGGGGGGCACTATGGCTACACCTTC.

This chain joins TRBV19 and TRBJ2-3; D is uncertain. V was trimmed by 5 bases and J by 2 bases, leaving 5 bases between them. The CDR3 is 12 amino acids. CDR1 LNHDA and CDR2 SQIVND come from the germline V gene (reference sequence). This CDR3 is CASSLDTDTQYF. CDR3 nucleotide sequence: TGTGCCAGTAGTTTGGACACAGATACGCAGTATTTT.

The V and J genes are TRBV11-1 and TRBJ2-7; TRBD2 matches 7 bases. The junction had 11 bases not matched to a gene; V was cut back by 5 bases and J by 4 bases. The CDR3 runs 15 residues. Germline V gene data show CDR1 as SGHAT and CDR2 as FQDESV (reference sequence). CDR3: CASSLNSGSTYEQYF. CDR3 nucleotides: TGTGCCAGCAGCCTGAATAGCGGGTCTACATACGAGCAGTACTTC.

The chain combines TRBV28 with TRBJ1-2, with D unclear. V shed 5 bases and J shed 1 base, with 8 bases lying between them. The CDR3 runs 13 residues. Germline V gene sequence: CDR1 MDHEN, CDR2 SYDVKM. The CDR3, as DNA: TGTGCCAGCAGTCAGCGTAATAACTATGGCTACACCTTC. Translated, it gives CASSQRNNYGYTF.